The clone carrying this TCR beta chain was counted between two and nine times. RNA was isolated and reverse transcribed to cDNA, the sequencing template. Produced via immunoSEQ multiplex PCR; TCRdb's table is partial and in-frame only. The table shows over 100,000 clones, with 45% to 50% occurring only once. The source of the sample is a study of CD8+ T cells in alopecia areata. Study details: Those patients who were treated received oral tofacitinib, which was given at 5 to 10 mg twice daily for moderate-to-severe alopecia areata.

The germline V gene has CDR1 KGHSH and CDR2 LQKENI. This CDR3 region has 16 residues. The V and J ends lost 6 bases and 4 bases, in that order; junction bases with no gene match: 10. This specimen was CD8+ T cells sorted from blood, taken at week 0. The sequence was collected from a human donor with alopecia areata. V usage is TRBV18 and J usage is TRBJ2-1; 9 nucleotides agree with TRBD2. DNA of the CDR3: TGTGCCAGCTCGGTATCAGTAGCGGGAGAGTACAATGAGCAGTTCTTC. Translating gives CASSVSVAGEYNEQFF.